This T cell receptor (beta chain) was captured by sequencing in a study of cytomegalovirus exposure and HLA in healthy donors. About this clone: The antigen remains unidentified.

Study findings and constraints: The authors enumerated some 170 TCR beta chains as linked to cytomegalovirus. A later analysis found TCR association rates differed by HLA locus, highest for DRB1 and lowest for HLA-C. TCR beta chain V- and J-gene trimming was linked, in a later analysis, to a missense variant in DCLRE1C.

60 Vbeta and 13 Jbeta primers were used in PCR. Profiling relied on immunoSEQ multiplex PCR, and the TCRdb table lists in-frame clones only, not all of them. The sample carries approximately 110,000 clones, less than 80% recorded once. The sequencing sample was made of PBMCs. The receptor comes from a woman between 40 and 55 years old in good health and CMV-seropositive.

CDR3 in amino acids: CASIHEGWDTEAFF. The CDR3 DNA reads as TGTGCCAGCATCCATGAGGGTTGGGACACTGAAGCTTTCTTT. The J gene is TRBJ1-1, the V gene TRBV2; no reliable D call. The CDR3 loop spans 14 amino acids. The V gene lost 7 bases and the J gene lost 3 bases, with 15 bases spanning the gap. Germline assignment: CDR1 SNHLY and CDR2 FYNNEI.